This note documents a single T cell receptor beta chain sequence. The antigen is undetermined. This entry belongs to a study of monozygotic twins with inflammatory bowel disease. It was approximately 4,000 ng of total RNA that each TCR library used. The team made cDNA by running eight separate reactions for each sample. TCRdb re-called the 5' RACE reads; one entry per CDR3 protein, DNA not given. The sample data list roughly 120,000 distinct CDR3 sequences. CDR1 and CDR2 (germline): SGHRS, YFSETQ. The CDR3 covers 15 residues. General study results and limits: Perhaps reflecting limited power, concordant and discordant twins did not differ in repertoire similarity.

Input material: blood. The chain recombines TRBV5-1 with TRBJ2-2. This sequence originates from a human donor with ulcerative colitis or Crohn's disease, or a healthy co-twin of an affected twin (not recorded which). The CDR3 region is CASRRWRPNTGELFF.